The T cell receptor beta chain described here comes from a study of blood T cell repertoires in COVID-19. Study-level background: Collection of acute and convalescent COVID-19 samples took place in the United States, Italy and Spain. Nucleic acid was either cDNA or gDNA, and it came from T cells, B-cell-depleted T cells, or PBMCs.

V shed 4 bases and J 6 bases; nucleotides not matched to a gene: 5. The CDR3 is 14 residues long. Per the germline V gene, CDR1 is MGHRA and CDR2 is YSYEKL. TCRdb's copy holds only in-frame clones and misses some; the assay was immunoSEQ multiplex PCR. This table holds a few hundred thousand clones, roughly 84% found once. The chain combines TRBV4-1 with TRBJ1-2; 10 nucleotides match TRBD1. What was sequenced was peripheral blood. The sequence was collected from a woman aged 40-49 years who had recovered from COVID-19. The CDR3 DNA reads TGCGCCAGCAGCCGGACAGGGGGGGAGAATGGCTACACCTTC. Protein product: CASSRTGGENGYTF.